This T cell receptor (beta chain) was found in a study of technical replicates of blood from a few donors. V lost 6 bases, J lost 2 bases, and 7 bases lay in between. This CDR3 comprises 11 residues. Germline values: CDR1 SQVTM, CDR2 ANQGSEA. This clone was seen only a few times. The repertoire was sequenced with immunoSEQ multiplex PCR; TCRdb's copy has only in-frame clones and lacks some. The sample lists 55,000 to 75,000 clones; around 93% were seen once. This clonotype was obtained from a human donor in good health. Some clones in this sample may be carry-over from other donors' samples. The rearrangement joins TRBV29-1 to TRBJ1-1; D remains unclear. The sample comprised PBMCs. The CDR3 nucleotides are TGCAGCGTGGGAGACAACACTGAAGCTTTCTTT. This encodes CSVGDNTEAFF.